Below, one T cell receptor beta chain is given with its context. The antigen remains unidentified. V shed 0 bases and J shed 4 bases, with 17 bases lying between them. The germline gives CDR1 LGHNA, CDR2 YNFKEQ. The CDR3 is 17 residues long. The sample belongs to a study of T cell responses to AZD1222 COVID-19 vaccine. Study-wide context: Second-dose groups at about 4 or about 12 weeks were pooled.

Sequencing used immunoSEQ multiplex PCR; TCRdb keeps in-frame clones, though not all of them. The data show 150,000 to 200,000 clones, roughly 91% seen once. Findings and caveats of the study: Sampling that yielded the repertoires occurred only after the peak T cell response. A mostly white British donor set with more females was recruited, and clonal diversity was possibly underestimated.

The chain carries TRBV4-2 and TRBJ2-3; D not certain. Material: peripheral blood, obtained on day 0 of AZD1222 vaccination. This clonotype originated in an adult in good health. The CDR3, as DNA: TGTGCCAGCAGCCAAGATCTGGGCGGCCAGCCGTCAGATACGCAGTATTTT. This sequence encodes CASSQDLGGQPSDTQYF.